These T cell receptor beta chains were read from a single sample in a study of sequential checkpoint blockade in melanoma. The data were produced by immunoSEQ multiplex PCR, yet TCRdb's version contains in-frame clones alone and is incomplete. The table has approximately 3,500 clones, 20% to 25% seen once; the top ten hold 9.1%. Sequencing was performed on tumor tissue (inferred from file names), taken from a patient given nivolumab and ipilimumab in sequence. The receptors were gathered from a human donor with melanoma. Each CDR3 is given without its conserved first and last residue. The D gene is left open where the match is weak.

J gene: TRBJ2-7; V gene: TRBV11-3; D gene: .; CDR3 protein: ASSPDRYHYEQY
J gene: TRBJ2-5; V gene: TRBV5-1; D gene: .; CDR3 protein: ASSWDTGFQETQY
J gene: TRBJ2-1; V gene: TRBV2; D gene: TRBD2; CDR3 protein: ASRVSGGSYNEQF
J gene: TRBJ2-5; V gene: TRBV6-8; D gene: .; CDR3 protein: ASSFTGDYQETQY
J gene: TRBJ2-3; V gene: TRBV7-1; D gene: .; CDR3 protein: ASSSGFPDTQY
J gene: TRBJ1-2; V gene: TRBV6-8; D gene: .; CDR3 protein: ASSSSPRGAAYGYT
J gene: TRBJ2-7; V gene: TRBV11-3; D gene: TRBD1; CDR3 protein: ASSFAGGYDEQY
J gene: TRBJ2-2; V gene: TRBV11-3; D gene: TRBD2; CDR3 protein: ASSSGLPTTGELF
J gene: TRBJ1-5; V gene: TRBV28; D gene: .; CDR3 protein: ASSLPGWGRPQH
J gene: TRBJ2-7; V gene: TRBV23-1; D gene: TRBD1; CDR3 protein: ASSPGQKYEQY
J gene: TRBJ2-1; V gene: TRBV30; D gene: TRBD2; CDR3 protein: AWTAFSAGGSSEQF
J gene: TRBJ1-3; V gene: TRBV6-8; D gene: .; CDR3 protein: ASSLSEMGGNTIY
J gene: TRBJ2-4; V gene: TRBV28; D gene: .; CDR3 protein: ASSSPPGGAKNIQY
J gene: TRBJ2-3; V gene: TRBV15; D gene: .; CDR3 protein: ATSRGGGAPTQY
J gene: TRBJ1-1; V gene: TRBV19; D gene: .; CDR3 protein: ASSIIENTEAF
J gene: TRBJ2-7; V gene: TRBV11-3; D gene: TRBD1; CDR3 protein: ASSLDGTGNKYEQY
J gene: TRBJ2-1; V gene: TRBV14; D gene: .; CDR3 protein: ASSPRQDNEQF
J gene: TRBJ2-3; V gene: TRBV18; D gene: .; CDR3 protein: ASSPPAATDTQY
J gene: TRBJ1-5; V gene: TRBV6-8; D gene: .; CDR3 protein: AISMGNYQPQH
J gene: TRBJ2-3; V gene: TRBV19; D gene: .; CDR3 protein: ASSSGEATDTQY
J gene: TRBJ1-1; V gene: TRBV18; D gene: .; CDR3 protein: ASSPIGSTEAF
J gene: TRBJ2-5; V gene: TRBV28; D gene: .; CDR3 protein: ASGQGIETQY
J gene: TRBJ1-1; V gene: TRBV19; D gene: .; CDR3 protein: ASCRGDWTEAF
J gene: TRBJ2-7; V gene: TRBV29-1; D gene: TRBD2; CDR3 protein: SVHSGGRYEQY
J gene: TRBJ1-2; V gene: TRBV14; D gene: .; CDR3 protein: ASSQDQGIYGYT
J gene: TRBJ1-2; V gene: TRBV15; D gene: TRBD1; CDR3 protein: ATSVDRGPSGYT
J gene: TRBJ1-2; V gene: TRBV11-3; D gene: .; CDR3 protein: ASSLSLVSGLGGYT
J gene: TRBJ1-1; V gene: TRBV5-1; D gene: .; CDR3 protein: ASSNRAGAVDTEAF
J gene: TRBJ2-7; V gene: TRBV25-1; D gene: TRBD1; CDR3 protein: ASSVAGGYEQY
J gene: TRBJ2-7; V gene: TRBV5-1; D gene: TRBD1; CDR3 protein: ASSRDRGSYEQY
J gene: TRBJ1-6; V gene: TRBV28; D gene: .; CDR3 protein: ASSSFGGSRRNSPLH
J gene: TRBJ2-3; V gene: TRBV29-1; D gene: TRBD2; CDR3 protein: SVEWGTSGRDTQY
J gene: TRBJ2-7; V gene: TRBV6-8; D gene: TRBD2; CDR3 protein: ALRLAGDEQY
J gene: TRBJ2-6; V gene: TRBV6-8; D gene: .; CDR3 protein: ASSYSGANVLT
J gene: TRBJ2-2; V gene: TRBV11-3; D gene: .; CDR3 protein: ASSPRLGDAGELF
J gene: TRBJ1-5; V gene: TRBV6-8; D gene: .; CDR3 protein: ASSEKGPNQPQH
J gene: TRBJ2-2; V gene: TRBV18; D gene: TRBD1; CDR3 protein: ASSPSGQGNGELF
J gene: TRBJ2-7; V gene: TRBV18; D gene: .; CDR3 protein: ASSPPDYYEQY
J gene: TRBJ2-7; V gene: TRBV5-1; D gene: .; CDR3 protein: ASREDNISYEQY
J gene: TRBJ2-1; V gene: TRBV6-8; D gene: .; CDR3 protein: ASSWAGSAWVNEQF
J gene: TRBJ1-2; V gene: TRBV6-8; D gene: .; CDR3 protein: ASSYRGGPYGYT
J gene: TRBJ1-4; V gene: TRBV5-1; D gene: .; CDR3 protein: ASSPGQATNEKLF
J gene: TRBJ1-2; V gene: TRBV15; D gene: TRBD1; CDR3 protein: ATSSGQGAYGYT
J gene: TRBJ1-4; V gene: TRBV5-1; D gene: .; CDR3 protein: ASSLAVQGSYEKLF
J gene: TRBJ1-2; V gene: TRBV18; D gene: .; CDR3 protein: ASSPLQTGGINYGYT
J gene: TRBJ2-1; V gene: TRBV11-3; D gene: TRBD2; CDR3 protein: ASSLFGIYVAGGKNEQF
J gene: TRBJ1-1; V gene: TRBV29-1; D gene: TRBD1; CDR3 protein: SVEVTGGWGTEAF
J gene: TRBJ2-7; V gene: TRBV6-8; D gene: TRBD2; CDR3 protein: VHLPFFSSSGSSYEQY
J gene: TRBJ2-1; V gene: TRBV12-2; D gene: .; CDR3 protein: ASRYYPSGGEQF
J gene: TRBJ2-5; V gene: TRBV9; D gene: .; CDR3 protein: ASREGMGAQY
J gene: TRBJ2-7; V gene: TRBV6-8; D gene: .; CDR3 protein: ASSLTPPSTNYEQY
J gene: TRBJ1-1; V gene: TRBV6-8; D gene: .; CDR3 protein: ASSRTDSVNTEAF